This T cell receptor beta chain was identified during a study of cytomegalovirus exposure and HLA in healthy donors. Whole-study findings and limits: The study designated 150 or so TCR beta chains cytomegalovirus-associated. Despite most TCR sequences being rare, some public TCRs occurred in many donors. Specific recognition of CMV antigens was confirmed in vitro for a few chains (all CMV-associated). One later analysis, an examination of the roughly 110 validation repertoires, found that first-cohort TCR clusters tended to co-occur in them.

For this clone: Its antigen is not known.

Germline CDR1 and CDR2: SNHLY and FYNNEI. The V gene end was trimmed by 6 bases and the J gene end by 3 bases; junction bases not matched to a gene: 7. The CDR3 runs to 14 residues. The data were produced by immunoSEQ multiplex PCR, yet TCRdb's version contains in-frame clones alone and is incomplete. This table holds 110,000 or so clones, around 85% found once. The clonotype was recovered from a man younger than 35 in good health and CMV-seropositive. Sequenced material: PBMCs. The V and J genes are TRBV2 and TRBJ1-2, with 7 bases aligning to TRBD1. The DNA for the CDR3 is TGTGCCAGCAGGATGACAGGGTTCGACTATGGCTACACCTTC. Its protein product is CASRMTGFDYGYTF.